The 10 T cell receptor beta chains reported below all come from one sample, sequenced in a study of cytomegalovirus exposure and HLA in healthy donors. Primers: 60 Vbeta forward and 13 Jbeta reverse. Assay used: immunoSEQ multiplex PCR; TCRdb lists only in-frame clones, some missing. The sample records about 37,000 clones, 82% being singletons. Material: PBMCs. All receptors derive from a woman aged 18-35 years in good health and CMV-seropositive.

The genes are TRBV18 and TRBJ2-1; 12 bases agree with TRBD2. Germline V gene sequence: CDR1 KGHSH, CDR2 LQKENI. The CDR3 runs 15 residues. The V and J ends lost 3 bases and 6 bases, in that order; junction bases with no gene match: 3. This chain's CDR3 is CASSPMGLAGNEQFF. In nucleotides, the CDR3 is TGTGCCAGCTCACCTATGGGACTAGCGGGCAATGAGCAGTTCTTC.

This clone was detected a few times. The genes are TRBV4-2 and TRBJ1-1; 7 positions agree with TRBD1. The germline V gene encodes CDR1 LGHNA and CDR2 YNFKEQ. The CDR3 length is 14 residues. V lost 4 bases and J lost 2; bases outside the gene matches: 4. The CDR3 loop reads CASSPWTGNTEAFF. The CDR3 DNA reads TGTGCCAGCAGCCCTTGGACAGGAAACACTGAAGCTTTCTTT.

The chain combines TRBV5-1 with TRBJ2-5; D call uncertain. Trimming removed 0 bases at V and 2 bases at J, with 11 bases between. CDR3 size: 15 residues. Looked up from germline, CDR1 is SGHRS and CDR2 is YFSETQ. CDR3 nucleotide sequence: TGCGCCAGCAGCTTGGGGGCACAAATGCAAGAGACCCAGTACTTC. Translation: CASSLGAQMQETQYF.

The genes are TRBV4-1 and TRBJ2-5; 11 nucleotides match TRBD2. The J call may be mistaken, given a closer DNA end match to TRBJ2-7. The CDR3 is made up of 15 amino acids. Germline values: CDR1 MGHRA, CDR2 YSYEKL. CDR3 nucleotides: TGCGCCAGCAGCCAGTCTAGCGGGGGGCCTTACGAGCAGTACTTC. Amino acids: CASSQSSGGPYEQYF.

The chain couples TRBV7-3 to TRBJ2-3, with D maybe TRBD2 (6 bases). Trimming took 1 base from V and 0 from J, leaving 20 bases between them. The CDR3 has 19 residues. Germline CDR1 is SGHTA and CDR2 is FQGTGA. CDR3 bases: TGTGCCAGCAGCTTAATGCCTAGCGTGGTACCCCCTAGCACAGATACGCAGTATTTT. The encoded protein is CASSLMPSVVPPSTDTQYF.

The V call is TRBV7-2, the J call TRBJ2-7, with 14 bases identical to TRBD2. This CDR3 contains 16 residues. Germline V gives CDR1 SGHTA, CDR2 FQGNSA. The trim removed 5 bases at V and 3 bases at J, leaving 6 bases unmatched. The CDR3 region has the DNA TGTGCCAGCAGCCCGCGGGGACTAGCGGGGGACTACGAGCAGTACTTC. Its translation is CASSPRGLAGDYEQYF.

The chain combines TRBV7-3 with TRBJ2-1; D gene uncertain. V was pared by 1 base and J by 8 bases, with 9 bases between. The CDR3 sequence is 13 residues long. In germline, CDR1 is SGHTA, CDR2 FQGTGA. CDR3 nucleotides: TGTGCCAGCAGCTTAAGTTCGAGTTATGAGCAGTTCTTC. As protein: CASSLSSSYEQFF.

There are a few counts of this clone. In DNA, the CDR3 is TGTGCCAGCAGCTTAACCGGGACTAGCCTCGAGCAGTTCTTC. It is translated as CASSLTGTSLEQFF. This chain links TRBV6-6 with TRBJ2-1; TRBD2 aligns across 9 bases. There are 14 residues in the CDR3. J gave up 10 bases and V 6 bases, and 10 bases lay outside the gene matches. Germline V gene lookup returns CDR1 MNHNY and CDR2 SVGAGI (reference sequence).

This clone turned up a few times. The V and J genes are TRBV5-1 and TRBJ2-7; 7 bases are a match to TRBD1. The CDR3 extends over 15 amino acids. Germline V CDR1 and CDR2: SGHRS, YFSETQ. The trim removed 5 bases at V and 2 bases at J, leaving 10 bases unmatched. The CDR3: CASRAGTVGTYEQYF. The CDR3, as DNA: TGCGCCAGCAGGGCCGGGACAGTAGGAACCTACGAGCAGTACTTC.

A single count supports this clone. The chain couples TRBV13 to TRBJ1-2; 8 positions agree with TRBD1. With 2 bases clipped from V and 0 bases from J, the junction kept 5 bases outside the gene matches. The CDR3 covers 16 residues. Germline CDR1 reads PRHDT; CDR2 reads FYEKMQ (reference sequence). The CDR3, as DNA: TGTGCCAGCAGCTTACCGAAGACAGGGGCTAACTATGGCTACACCTTC. Translating it yields CASSLPKTGANYGYTF.